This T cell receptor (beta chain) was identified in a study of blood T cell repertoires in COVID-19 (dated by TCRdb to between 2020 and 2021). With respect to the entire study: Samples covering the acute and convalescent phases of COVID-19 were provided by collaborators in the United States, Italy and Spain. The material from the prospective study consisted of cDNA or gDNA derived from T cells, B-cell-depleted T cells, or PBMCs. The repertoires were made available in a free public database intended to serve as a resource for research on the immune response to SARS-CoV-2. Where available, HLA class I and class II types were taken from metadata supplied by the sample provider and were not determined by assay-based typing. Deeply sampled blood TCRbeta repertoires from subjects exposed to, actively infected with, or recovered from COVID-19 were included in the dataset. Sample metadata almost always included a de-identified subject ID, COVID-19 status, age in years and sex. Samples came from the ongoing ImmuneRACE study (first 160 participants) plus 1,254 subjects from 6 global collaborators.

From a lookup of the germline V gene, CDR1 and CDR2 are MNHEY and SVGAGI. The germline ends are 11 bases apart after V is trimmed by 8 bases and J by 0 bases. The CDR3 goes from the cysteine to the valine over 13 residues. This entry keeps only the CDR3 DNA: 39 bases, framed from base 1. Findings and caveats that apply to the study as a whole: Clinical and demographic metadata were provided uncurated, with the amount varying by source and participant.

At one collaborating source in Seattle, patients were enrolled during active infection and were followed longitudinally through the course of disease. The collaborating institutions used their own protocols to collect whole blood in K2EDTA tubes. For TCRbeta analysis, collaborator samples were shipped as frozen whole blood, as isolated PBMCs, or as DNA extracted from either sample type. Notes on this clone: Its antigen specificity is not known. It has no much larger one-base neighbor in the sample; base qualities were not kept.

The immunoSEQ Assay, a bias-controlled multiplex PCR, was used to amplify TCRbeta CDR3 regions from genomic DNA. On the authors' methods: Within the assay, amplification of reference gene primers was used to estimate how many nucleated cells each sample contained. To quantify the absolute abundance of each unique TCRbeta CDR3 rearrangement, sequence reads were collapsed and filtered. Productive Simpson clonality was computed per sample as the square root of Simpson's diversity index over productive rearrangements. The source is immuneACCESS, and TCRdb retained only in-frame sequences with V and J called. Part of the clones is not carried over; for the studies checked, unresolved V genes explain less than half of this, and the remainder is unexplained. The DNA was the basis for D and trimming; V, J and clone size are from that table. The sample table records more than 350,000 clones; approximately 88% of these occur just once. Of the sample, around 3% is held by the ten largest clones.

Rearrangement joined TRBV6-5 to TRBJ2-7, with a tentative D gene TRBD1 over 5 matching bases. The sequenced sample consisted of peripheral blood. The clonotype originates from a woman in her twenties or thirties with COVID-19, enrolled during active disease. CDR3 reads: CASQGRSSYEQYV. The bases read TGTGCCAGCCAGGGTCGGAGCTCCTACGAGCAGTACGTC.